This T cell receptor beta chain comes out of a study of early T cells in non-severe SARS-CoV-2 infection. Each CDR3 protein is one row after TCRdb ran MiXCR on the 5' RACE reads. Of some 60,000 distinct CDR3 sequences in the sample, approximately 9% are singletons; the top ten hold approximately 15%. This clonotype was recorded many times. The clonotype comes from an adult who was a healthcare worker with PCR-confirmed SARS-CoV-2 infection or an uninfected control (not recorded which). Sequenced: whole blood.

CDR3 sequence (DNA): TGTGCCAGCAGTCAAGGACACCGATACTCTGGGGCCAACGTCCTGACTTTC. Its protein product is CASSQGHRYSGANVLTF. V and J are TRBV7-6 and TRBJ2-6; D is possibly TRBD1 (5 bases). This CDR3 comprises 17 residues. CDR1 is SGHVS, CDR2 FNYEAQ, per germline. The V and J ends lost 6 bases and 0 bases respectively, with 15 bases between them.